Shown below are 17 T cell receptor beta chains from a single sample sequenced in a study of T-cell memory formation after mild COVID-19. Using its own MiXCR run on the 5' RACE reads, TCRdb lists one record per CDR3 protein. There are about 420,000 distinct CDR3 sequences in the sample; 23% occur only once, and around 13% lies in the top ten. The sequencing input was PBMCs or a T cell subset sorted from them (not recorded which). Receptors were obtained from an adult woman who had mild COVID-19 (a few samples of this study predate the infection). Cell type and time point are not known.

V and J are TRBV29-1 and TRBJ2-7; D not certain. The length of the CDR3 is 14 residues. The germline V gene has CDR1 SQVTM and CDR2 ANQGSEA. Trimming removed 0 bases at V and 2 bases at J, with 11 bases between. The DNA of the CDR3 is TGCAGCGTTGAAGACGGGTCGACAACCTACGAGCAGTACTTC. This codes for CSVEDGSTTYEQYF.

This clonotype showed up many times. V gene TRBV5-6 combines with J gene TRBJ2-1; D remains unclear. CDR1 SGHDT and CDR2 YYEEEE come from the germline V gene. The CDR3 extends over 13 amino acids. Trimming shortened V by 2 bases and J by 9 bases, and 12 bases separated the two germline ends. CDR3 protein: CASSLSGPGEQFF. Written as DNA, the CDR3 is TGTGCCAGCAGCTTATCCGGTCCGGGTGAGCAGTTCTTC. The whole variable domain, filled in from reference TRBV5-6 and TRBJ2-1, reads DAGVTQSPTHLIKTRGQQVTLRCSPKSGHDTVSWYQQALGQGPQFIFQYYEEEERQRGNFPDRFSGHQFPNYSSELNVNALLLGDSALYLCASSLSGPGEQFFGPGTRLTVL.

The table lists this clonotype with a few counts. V and J are TRBV2 and TRBJ2-7, with TRBD1 as a possible D gene (7 bases). V lost 8 bases to trimming and J lost 2 bases, with 13 bases between them. The CDR3 is 13 amino acids. Germline CDR1 reads SNHLY; CDR2 reads FYNNEI. CDR3 in DNA: TGTGCCAGCGTGGGCAGGGGGGCCTACGAGCAGTACTTC. This gives the protein CASVGRGAYEQYF.

The V and J genes are TRBV5-1 and TRBJ1-5, with TRBD1 as a possible D gene (6 bases). The V end lost 0 bases, the J end lost 3 bases, and 16 bases lay between the germline ends. The CDR3 runs 17 residues. In germline, CDR1 is SGHRS, CDR2 YFSETQ. CDR3 bases: TGCGCCAGCAGCTTGGTCCCCGCAGGGGATTTCAATCAGCCCCAGCATTTT. Translated, it gives CASSLVPAGDFNQPQHF.

The rearrangement uses TRBV5-1 and TRBJ1-2, with 7 bases lining up with TRBD1. The CDR3 consists of 13 residues. V was pared by 3 bases and J by 7 bases, with 6 bases of the junction left unmatched. Germline CDR1 reads SGHRS; CDR2 reads YFSETQ. The CDR3 sequence is CASSSRGDSGYTF. CDR3 coding DNA: TGCGCCAGCAGCTCGAGAGGGGACAGTGGCTACACCTTC.

The chain joins TRBV6-1 to TRBJ2-7, with D possibly TRBD2 on 6 matching bases. This CDR3 is 13 amino acids long. The V gene's germline CDR1 is MNHNS and CDR2 SASEGT. Trimming removed 6 bases at V and 3 bases at J, with 12 bases between. This CDR3 is CASRGRQFYEQYF. DNA of the CDR3: TGTGCCAGCAGAGGGAGGCAGTTCTACGAGCAGTACTTC.

The V and J genes are TRBV6-1 and TRBJ2-7; D remains ambiguous. The CDR3 sequence is 14 residues long. Deletions cut 1 base from V and 0 bases from J, with 7 bases between. Germline V gives CDR1 MNHNS, CDR2 SASEGT. CDR3 nucleotide sequence: TGTGCCAGCAGTGAAGGCAGGTACTCCTACGAGCAGTACTTC. Translation gives CASSEGRYSYEQYF.

V usage is TRBV2 and J usage is TRBJ2-2; D gene uncertain. Per the germline V gene, CDR1 is SNHLY and CDR2 is FYNNEI. CDR3 length: 13 residues. Trimming shortened V by 6 bases and J by 4 bases, and 9 bases separated the two germline ends. The CDR3 nucleotides read TGTGCCAGCAGGGCAAGGGTCACCGGGGAGCTGTTTTTT. This sequence encodes CASRARVTGELFF.

This clonotype was observed a few times. V and J are TRBV7-9 and TRBJ1-2, with D possibly TRBD1 on 6 matching bases. The CDR3 extends over 14 amino acids. Germline V lookup: CDR1 SEHNR, CDR2 FQNEAQ (reference sequence). Trimming stripped 1 base from V and 7 bases from J, with 13 bases between. The CDR3 DNA is TGTGCCAGCAGCTTAGTATCAGGGGACGGTGGCTACACCTTC. Amino acid sequence: CASSLVSGDGGYTF. The full variable domain, in which reference TRBV7-9 and TRBJ1-2 provide the parts outside the CDR3, is DTGVSQNPRHKITKRGQNVTFRCDPISEHNRLYWYRQTLGQGPEFLTYFQNEAQLEKSRLLSDRFSAERPKGSFSTLEIQRTEQGDSAMYLCASSLVSGDGGYTFGSGTRLTVV.

V usage is TRBV13 and J usage is TRBJ2-1; a weak D match, TRBD1 (6 bases). Trimming pared 5 bases from V and 0 bases from J, leaving 11 bases between. This CDR3 has 15 residues. The germline V gene encodes CDR1 PRHDT and CDR2 FYEKMQ (reference sequence). The CDR3 DNA follows: TGTGCCAGCAGCCGACAGGAAAGCTCCTACAATGAGCAGTTCTTC. Translating it yields CASSRQESSYNEQFF. Full variable domain (missing parts from reference TRBV13 and TRBJ2-1): AAGVIQSPRHLIKEKRETATLKCYPIPRHDTVYWYQQGPGQDPQFLISFYEKMQSDKGSIPDRFSAQQFSDYHSELNMSSLELGDSALYFCASSRQESSYNEQFFGPGTRLTVL.

This rearrangement joins TRBV20-1 to TRBJ2-4; tentatively, D is TRBD1 (5 bases). This CDR3 comprises 14 residues. V was trimmed by 2 bases and J by 3 bases, leaving 11 bases between them. Germline CDR1 reads DFQATT; CDR2 reads SNEGSKA (reference sequence). CDR3 sequence: CSARPTGHKNIQYF. DNA for the CDR3: TGCAGTGCTAGACCCACAGGCCACAAAAACATTCAGTACTTC.

The rearrangement joins TRBV25-1 to TRBJ2-1; 9 bases are shared with TRBD1. CDR3 size: 16 residues. V shed 2 bases, J shed 9 bases, and the junction held 11 bases outside the gene matches. Germline values: CDR1 MGHDK, CDR2 SYGVNS. This chain's CDR3 is CASSEVGGTGWTEQFF. CDR3 DNA sequence: TGTGCCAGCAGTGAAGTTGGGGGGACAGGGTGGACTGAGCAGTTCTTC.

This clonotype came up many times. The rearrangement links TRBV7-2 to TRBJ1-1; no clear D. There are 14 residues in the CDR3. Germline CDR1 is SGHTA and CDR2 is FQGNSA. The V gene lost 2 bases and the J gene lost 1 base, with 8 bases spanning the gap. This CDR3 is CASSLNSGNTEAFF. The CDR3 region has the DNA TGTGCCAGCAGCTTAAACTCCGGGAACACTGAAGCTTTCTTT.

This clonotype occurred a few times. This chain joins TRBV12-3 or TRBV12-4 and TRBJ2-7; weak D call: TRBD2 (6 bases). Trimming shortened V by 5 bases and J by 4 bases, and 18 bases separated the two germline ends. The CDR3 spans 15 residues. The CDR3 DNA follows: TGTGCCAGCAGTCAACCTAGCGCGGGGAAATACGAGCAGTACTTC. Translating it yields CASSQPSAGKYEQYF.

The J gene is TRBJ2-5, the V gene TRBV11-3; tentatively, D is TRBD1 (5 bases). The V end was cut by 4 bases, the J end by 4 bases, with 10 bases between. This CDR3 contains 13 residues. Germline CDR1 is SGHNT and CDR2 is YENEEA. The CDR3 region has the DNA TGTGCCAGCAGCTCGCAGGGTAGAGAGACCCAGTACTTC. Protein sequence: CASSSQGRETQYF.

The sample holds many counts of this clonotype. The gene calls are TRBV5-8 and TRBJ1-6; TRBD1 might be the D (5 bases). Trimming removed 4 bases at V and 8 bases at J, with 19 bases between. Germline V CDR1 and CDR2: SGHTS, YDEGEE. The CDR3 length is 16 residues. The CDR3, as DNA: TGTGCCAGCAGCGACAGTAATATTTCCCCCGATTCACCCCTCCACTTT. The encoded protein is CASSDSNISPDSPLHF.

This clonotype was recorded a few times. The CDR3 coding sequence is TGTGCCAGCAGTGAGTGGTCACAAGAGACCCAGTACTTC. Encoded protein: CASSEWSQETQYF. The chain is built from TRBV25-1 and TRBJ2-5; D is ambiguous. The germline CDR1 and CDR2 sequences are MGHDK and SYGVNS. Trimming cost V 3 bases and J 2 bases, with 7 bases left between them. CDR3 length: 13 amino acids. The variable domain in full, with the rest retrieved from reference TRBV25-1 and TRBJ2-5, is EADIYQTPRYLVIGTGKKITLECSQTMGHDKMYWYQQDPGMELHLIHYSYGVNSTEKGDLSSESTVSRIRTEHFPLTLESARPSHTSQYLCASSEWSQETQYFGPGTRLLVL.